This note documents a single TCR beta chain sequence. This clonotype occurred many times. The clone's antigen remains unknown. No base quality values were provided; no much bigger clone lies one nucleotide off. The sample belongs to a study of Graves' ophthalmopathy and Graves' hyperthyroidism listed by TCRdb under 2018. Some background on the complete study: Peripheral blood was collected at initial diagnosis, prior to any treatment. TCR beta repertoire signatures were used to distinguish Graves' ophthalmopathy from Graves' hyperthyroidism and to predict progression to ophthalmopathy. To explore V-J signatures distinguishing ophthalmopathy from hyperthyroidism, a discovery set of roughly 98 patients (roughly 42 ophthalmopathy, 57 stable hyperthyroidism) was enrolled. An independent validation cohort was composed of 18 hyperthyroidism patients and about 17 patients who later progressed from hyperthyroidism to ophthalmopathy. After sampling, hyperthyroidism patients received methimazole starting at 30 mg daily, and ophthalmopathy patients received high-dose intravenous methylprednisolone. In several hyperthyroidism patients, the T-cell repertoire of thyroid tissue was compared with the T-cell repertoire of blood. In total, approximately 130 blood samples were TCR-sequenced: some 43 ophthalmopathy, under 80 hyperthyroidism and roughly 17 hyperthyroidism-to-ophthalmopathy patients. General findings and caveats noted by the study authors: Among expanded thyroid clonotypes with frequency above 0.001, most also showed up in blood, which suggests that blood repertoires may reflect the thyroid immune response. In validation, the model predicted ophthalmopathy progression with more than 55% sensitivity and 72.22% specificity; roughly 12 predicted patients were CT-confirmed with GO in a median of about 6.2 months. In cross-validation, the 13-signature model distinguished ophthalmopathy from stable hyperthyroidism with 87.88% sensitivity and about 81% specificity, while in the test set the corresponding values were 80% and 75%. Sample size was not predetermined statistically, and investigators were not blinded to group allocation.

Ophthalmopathy patients were characterized by moderately to severely active disease, a Clinical Activity Score of at least 3, a NOSPECS grade of at least 4, and a disease duration under 3 months. Anyone with other autoimmune diseases, uncontrolled infections, pregnancy or lactation was excluded from the study. Clinical symptoms, serum thyroxine, TRAb, thyroid ultrasound and orbital computed tomography formed the basis of the diagnosis. Using Ficoll-Paque density gradient centrifugation, PBMCs were isolated from 9.5 to 10 ml of fresh peripheral blood. Total RNA was extracted with Trizol reagent and quality-checked on an Agilent 2100 Bioanalyzer. TCR beta CDR3 regions were amplified from RNA transcripts for repertoire sequencing. A first-round RT-PCR used HTBI primers with the Qiagen OneStep RT-PCR kit, followed by a second-round multiplex PCR, size selection and purification. The libraries underwent paired-end sequencing with 100 bp reads on an Illumina HiSeq2000. In the original analysis: SOAPnuke was used to process the reads, removing any read that contained adapters or uncalled bases, had a mean Phred below 15, or lacked an exact match to the constant primer or identifier. High-quality paired reads were merged with COPE v1.2.5. Each unique nucleotide sequence was defined as a clonotype, and clonotypes were aligned to IMGT TRB V, D and J references with MiTCR v1.1. Analysis was restricted to V-J combinations with a frequency above 0.0001, which covered roughly 99% of repertoires. A TCR clonal expansion and chaos score per V-J combination was defined as the ratio of F50 clonal expansion to chaos observed in the TCRdist matrix. Welch's t-statistics and random forest were used to reduce the features to 10 to 15 V-J combinations, which were then used as input to a naive Bayes classifier. Thyroid-blood repertoire similarity was quantified with the Morisita-Horn index. TCRdb reran the public reads through fastp at Q25 and MiXCR, keeping productive beta chains. A single entry per CDR3 protein holds the most common genes and DNA from its merged rows. These V and J calls rely on TCRdb rather than the paper's analysis. This sample has about 50,000 distinct CDR3 sequences in its table, and approximately 50% of those were observed once. The ten biggest clones cover roughly 5% of the sample.

V is shortened by 7 bases, J by 5 bases, and the region joining them spans 15 bases. In the germline V gene, CDR1 corresponds to MNHNS and CDR2 to SASEGT. The CDR3 has 15 amino acids, counting the end cysteine and phenylalanine. Solely the CDR3 DNA is kept, with 45 bases framed from the first base. The source is an adult woman with Graves' ophthalmopathy. The rearranged segments are TRBV6-1 and TRBJ1-6; the D gene remains uncertain. The specimen sequenced was peripheral blood. CDR3 sequence: CASTKESRNNSPLHF. The nucleotide sequence is TGTGCCAGCACCAAGGAGTCCCGCAATAATTCACCCCTCCACTTT.